These 24 T cell receptor beta chains share one sample of origin, sequenced in a study of T cell repertoires in ileal Crohn's disease. Generated by immunoSEQ multiplex PCR, the TCRdb table keeps only in-frame clones and is missing some. The data contain approximately 13,000 clones, 87% of them singletons. The material sequenced was ileal tissue. The receptors were sampled from an adult with Crohn's disease.

The chain links TRBV18 to TRBJ2-1; maybe TRBD1 (6 bases). V was cut by 0 bases and J by 4 bases, with 13 bases left in between. This CDR3 region has 16 residues. Germline lookup yields CDR1 KGHSH and CDR2 LQKENI. The CDR3 here is CASSPPSRQAYNEQFF. The CDR3, as DNA: TGTGCCAGCTCACCACCCTCCAGACAGGCTTACAATGAGCAGTTCTTC.

This clone was seen only once. The chain links TRBV5-6 to TRBJ1-3; D unresolved. Germline loops: CDR1 SGHDT, CDR2 YYEEEE. The CDR3 consists of 14 residues. The V gene lost 2 bases and the J gene lost 0 bases, with 6 bases spanning the gap. The CDR3 nucleotides read TGTGCCAGCAGCTTATCACTCTCTGGAAACACCATATATTTT. This encodes CASSLSLSGNTIYF.

V is TRBV27 and J is TRBJ2-7; the D gene is possibly TRBD1 (5 bases). Germline CDR1 and CDR2: MNHEY and SMNVEV (reference sequence). The length of the CDR3 is 14 residues. V dropped 5 bases and J dropped 1 base, with 12 bases sitting between them. The DNA of the CDR3 is TGTGCCAGCAGTGTCCCAGGGAAATCCTACGAGCAGTACTTC. Its translation: CASSVPGKSYEQYF.

The chain combines TRBV9 with TRBJ2-3; TRBD1 aligns across 7 bases. With 2 bases clipped from V and 0 bases from J, the junction kept 3 bases outside the gene matches. In germline, CDR1 is SGDLS, CDR2 YYNGEE. The CDR3 sequence is 15 residues long. CDR3 in amino acids: CASSVMTGSTDTQYF. The CDR3 DNA follows: TGTGCCAGCAGCGTGATGACAGGGAGCACAGATACGCAGTATTTT.

The rearrangement joins TRBV11-3 to TRBJ2-2; 8 nucleotides match TRBD1. J was trimmed by 6 bases and V by 1 base; bases with no gene match: 1. The germline CDR1 and CDR2 sequences are SGHNT and YENEEA. The CDR3 contains 14 residues. The CDR3: CASSLGTGSGELFF. CDR3 DNA sequence: TGTGCCAGCAGCTTAGGGACAGGGTCCGGGGAGCTGTTTTTT. Together with reference TRBV11-3 and TRBJ2-2, the CDR3 gives the full variable domain: EAGVVQSPRYKIIEKKQPVAFWCNPISGHNTLYWYLQNLGQGPELLIRYENEEAVDDSQLPKDRFSAERLKGVDSTLKIQPAELGDSAVYLCASSLGTGSGELFFGEGSRLTVL.

This clone occurred a few times. CDR3 sequence (DNA): TGTGCCAGCAGCCACGGGATAGCGGGATACGAGCAGTACTTC. This sequence encodes CASSHGIAGYEQYF. The genes are TRBV4-2 and TRBJ2-7; the match to TRBD2 covers 8 bases. This CDR3 has 14 amino acids. V was pared by 3 bases and J by 4 bases, with 5 bases of the junction left unmatched. Germline V gene lookup returns CDR1 LGHNA and CDR2 YNFKEQ.

This clone was counted only a few times. The chain uses TRBV11-3 and TRBJ2-5; D is possibly TRBD2 (5 bases). In germline, CDR1 is SGHNT, CDR2 YENEEA. V shed 2 bases and J shed 11 bases, with 18 bases lying between them. The CDR3 is made up of 14 amino acids. CDR3: CASSLRPIAGEQYF. CDR3 coding DNA: TGTGCCAGCAGCTTAAGGCCAATTGCTGGGGAGCAGTACTTC.

This chain joins TRBV19 and TRBJ2-1; TRBD2 matches 8 bases. The CDR3 has 15 amino acids. Germline CDR1 LNHDA, CDR2 SQIVND (reference sequence). After removal of 3 bases from V and 8 bases from J, the junction contained 9 bases not matched to a gene. The CDR3 sequence is CASSMRGGPGYEQFF. As DNA, the CDR3 is TGTGCCAGTAGTATGCGCGGGGGGCCGGGTTATGAGCAGTTCTTC.

This chain connects TRBV30 to TRBJ2-7; a weak D match, TRBD2 (5 bases). The CDR3 length is 14 residues. V was cut by 0 bases and J by 6 bases, with 15 bases left in between. CDR1 and CDR2 (germline): GTSNPN, SVGIG (reference sequence). The CDR3 DNA follows: TGTGCCTGGAGTGTAATAGGACTTCGGGCCGAGCAGTACTTC. It encodes CAWSVIGLRAEQYF. Looking up the rest from reference TRBV30 and TRBJ2-7 gives the full variable domain: SQTIHQWPATLVQPVGSPLSLECTVEGTSNPNLYWYRQAAGRGLQLLFYSVGIGQISSEVPQNLSASRPQDRQFILSSKKLLLSDSGFYLCAWSVIGLRAEQYFGPGTRLTVT.

The chain combines TRBV5-1 with TRBJ2-5; D is unclear. This CDR3 comprises 13 residues. V was pared by 5 bases and J by 1 base, with 9 bases between. CDR1 and CDR2 (germline): SGHRS, YFSETQ. In nucleotides, the CDR3 is TGCGCCAGCAGTCCAGTCCCCCAAGAGACCCAGTACTTC. It specifies CASSPVPQETQYF. Supplemented by reference TRBV5-1 and TRBJ2-5, the full variable domain reads KAGVTQTPRYLIKTRGQQVTLSCSPISGHRSVSWYQQTPGQGLQFLFEYFSETQRNKGNFPGRFSGRQFSNSRSEMNVSTLELGDSALYLCASSPVPQETQYFGPGTRLLVL.

J is TRBJ2-3 and V is TRBV10-2; 9 nucleotides align to TRBD2. V dropped 4 bases and J dropped 2; count of bases not matched to a gene: 4. This CDR3 is built from 15 residues. The germline V gene has CDR1 WSHSY and CDR2 SAAADI. CDR3 protein: CASSGWTSATDTQYF. The CDR3 nucleotides are TGCGCCAGCAGTGGTTGGACTAGCGCCACAGATACGCAGTATTTT.

This clone was seen a single time. This chain joins TRBV7-9 and TRBJ1-1; TRBD1 is a possible D gene (5 bases). CDR3 length: 12 amino acids. Germline CDR1 reads SEHNR; CDR2 reads FQNEAQ (reference sequence). Between the trimmed V and J ends, which lost 5 bases and 7 bases, there was a span of 11 bases. CDR3 sequence reads: CASSPKGIEAFF. Here the CDR3 DNA reads TGTGCCAGCAGCCCCAAGGGGATTGAAGCTTTCTTT.

This sequence joins TRBV5-6 and TRBJ2-2; TRBD2 aligns across 16 bases. Trimming took 0 bases from V and 6 from J; bases not matched to a gene: 5. Germline V CDR1 and CDR2: SGHDT, YYEEEE. The CDR3 has 18 amino acids. Here the CDR3 reads CASSLVQGLAGGAGELFF. The CDR3 region has the DNA TGTGCCAGCAGCTTGGTGCAGGGACTAGCGGGGGGGGCCGGGGAGCTGTTTTTT.

The chain carries TRBV9 and TRBJ1-2; perhaps TRBD1 as D (5 bases). The germline gives CDR1 SGDLS, CDR2 YYNGEE. This CDR3 is 15 amino acids long. The ends were cut back, 4 bases at V and 3 bases at J, with 16 bases in the middle. The CDR3 DNA reads TGTGCCAGCAGCTCTGCGGGGGGGAGGGACTATGGCTACACCTTC. Protein: CASSSAGGRDYGYTF.

The V gene is TRBV20-1, the J gene TRBJ1-2; TRBD1 is a possible D gene (6 bases). CDR3 length: 11 residues. Trimming removed 5 bases from V and 4 bases from J, with 8 bases in between. The germline V gene encodes CDR1 DFQATT and CDR2 SNEGSKA (reference sequence). This chain's CDR3 is CSAGQSYGYTF. DNA for the CDR3: TGCAGTGCTGGACAGTCCTATGGCTACACCTTC.

V is TRBV7-2 and J is TRBJ2-3; a weak D match, TRBD2 (6 bases). Germline assignment: CDR1 SGHTA and CDR2 FQGNSA. The length of the CDR3 is 13 residues. With 9 bases removed from V and 1 base from J, the gap between germline ends came to 11 bases. In DNA form, the CDR3 reads TGTGCCAGTTTGGTAGCGGGCACAGATACGCAGTATTTT. It translates to CASLVAGTDTQYF.

The CDR3 protein is CASSFEDATEAFF. The CDR3 DNA reads TGTGCCAGCAGTTTTGAGGATGCCACTGAAGCTTTCTTT. The rearrangement links TRBV2 to TRBJ1-1; D call uncertain. The CDR3 runs to 13 residues. Germline-derived CDR1 and CDR2 are SNHLY and FYNNEI. The ends were cut back, 5 bases at V and 4 bases at J, with 11 bases in the middle.

The chain joins TRBV27 to TRBJ2-1, with TRBD1 identical over 7 bases. This CDR3 comprises 11 residues. After removal of 9 bases from V and 10 bases from J, the junction contained 6 bases not matched to a gene. CDR1 is MNHEY and CDR2 is SMNVEV in the germline V gene (reference sequence). The CDR3: CASGRGPEQFF. Here the CDR3 DNA reads TGTGCCAGTGGAAGGGGGCCGGAGCAGTTCTTC.

The J gene is TRBJ1-4, the V gene TRBV11-2; D is unresolved. V was shortened by 0 bases and J by 3 bases, with 14 bases between the two germline ends. The CDR3 totals 17 residues. Germline V lookup: CDR1 SGHAT, CDR2 FQNNGV. The CDR3 coding sequence is TGTGCCAGCAGCTTAGACGGAAGGAGAGGTGCTAATGAAAAACTGTTTTTT. Translation gives CASSLDGRRGANEKLFF.

The chain has TRBV18 and TRBJ1-4, with D possibly being TRBD1 (6 bases). This CDR3 contains 13 residues. V gave up 3 bases and J gave up 15 bases, with 17 bases separating them. CDR1 is KGHSH, CDR2 LQKENI, per germline. CDR3 in DNA: TGTGCCAGCTCACCCGACTGGCAGGGGCTCGTGTTTTTT. It codes for CASSPDWQGLVFF.

This clone was observed a single time. This sequence joins TRBV5-4 and TRBJ1-1; 11 positions agree with TRBD1. The ends lost 0 bases at V and 4 bases at J; junction bases unmatched: 11. The length of the CDR3 is 18 residues. The germline gives CDR1 SGHNT, CDR2 YYREEE (reference sequence). The CDR3 spells CASSLEGYGTGGFTEAFF. DNA for the CDR3: TGTGCCAGCAGCTTGGAAGGTTATGGGACAGGGGGATTCACTGAAGCTTTCTTT.

The chain is built from TRBV18 and TRBJ2-1, with 7 bases fitting TRBD2. Germline trimming cut 6 bases from V and 7 bases from J; bases unmatched to any gene: 9. This CDR3 comprises 14 residues. Germline V gives CDR1 KGHSH, CDR2 LQKENI. This CDR3 reads CASSPQASGNEQFF. The CDR3 coding sequence is TGTGCCAGCTCCCCCCAGGCTAGCGGTAATGAGCAGTTCTTC. The entire variable domain, with the rest obtained from reference TRBV18 and TRBJ2-1, is as follows: NAGVMQNPRHLVRRRGQEARLRCSPMKGHSHVYWYRQLPEEGLKFMVYLQKENIIDESGMPKERFSAEFPKEGPSILRIQQVVRGDSAAYFCASSPQASGNEQFFGPGTRLTVL.

V usage is TRBV19 and J usage is TRBJ1-5; D not resolved. The CDR3 sequence is 17 residues long. Trimming removed 6 bases at V and 0 bases at J, with 18 bases between. The germline gives CDR1 LNHDA, CDR2 SQIVND (reference sequence). CDR3 protein: CASSPGTVSYSNQPQHF. DNA for the CDR3: TGTGCCAGTAGCCCAGGAACAGTCTCCTATAGCAATCAGCCCCAGCATTTT.

The rearrangement links TRBV7-2 to TRBJ2-7; D unresolved. The V gene's germline CDR1 is SGHTA and CDR2 FQGNSA. V was clipped by 1 base and J by 3 bases, with 7 bases between them. The CDR3 covers 13 residues. CDR3 DNA: TGTGCCAGCAGCTTAGGGGCAGTCTACGAGCAGTACTTC. Amino acids: CASSLGAVYEQYF.